This TCR beta chain was observed in a study of T cells in Graves' hyperthyroidism and ophthalmopathy. Regarding the study as a whole: Model output signaled ophthalmopathy a median approximately 6 months ahead of onset. In simple terms, a model built on 13 V-J features told ophthalmopathy apart from stable hyperthyroidism.

V lost 7 bases and J lost 4, with 11 bases in between. Germline loops: CDR1 MDHEN, CDR2 SYDVKM. There are 13 residues in the CDR3. RNA transcripts served as the template for amplifying TCR beta CDR3 regions. Using the HTBI primer set, a first-round RT-PCR was run on the TCR CDR3. TCRdb itself ran the multiplex PCR reads through MiXCR, one entry per CDR3 protein. The table includes about 720,000 distinct CDR3 sequences, about a sixth detected once. The table lists this clonotype with a few counts. Its cognate antigen is unknown. Input material: blood. The receptor was isolated from a man aged 18 to 30 with Graves' hyperthyroidism. The chain recombines TRBV28 with TRBJ1-5; no reliable D call. This CDR3 is CASIPGLNQPQHF. CDR3 DNA sequence: TGTGCCAGCATCCCGGGCTTAAATCAGCCCCAGCATTTT. The full variable domain, in which reference TRBV28 and TRBJ1-5 provide the parts outside the CDR3, is DVKVTQSSRYLVKRTGEKVFLECVQDMDHENMFWYRQDPGLGLRLIYFSYDVKMKEKGDIPEGYSVSREKKERFSLILESASTNQTSMYLCASIPGLNQPQHFGDGTRLSIL.